The TCR beta chain described here comes from a study of shared clonotypes between healthy human individuals (TCRdb year 2020). About the investigation overall: Three men and two women, aged 18 to 49 years, made up the cohort. Blood TCR repertoires of five healthy adults were deeply sequenced to estimate repertoire size and the extent of clonotype sharing between individuals. Different laboratories and diverse techniques were used to prepare libraries and sequence TCR repertoires, to increase sequencing depth and limit assay-specific biases. Per donor, leukapheresis produced somewhere between about 0.8 and 9 billion PBMCs. Study-level results and caveats: Based on pairwise subsampling, the degree of clonotype sharing among donors was expected to be affected by sequencing depth. Only blood was sampled, and tissue TCR repertoires likely differ from those in blood. The genetic and exposure-history diversity represented was limited by the small number of donors.

The germline V and J ends show losses of 3 bases and 1 base respectively, and no gene match explains 14 bases of the junction. The CDR1 and CDR2 encoded by the germline V gene (reference sequence) are LNHNV and YYDKDF. The CDR3 runs 18 amino acids, cysteine and phenylalanine included. Only CDR3 DNA remains: 54 bases, in frame from the first base. The donors were healthy, HIV-negative adults who had no recently reported acute infections or vaccinations. Every donor was a Caucasian adult living in Nashville, Tennessee, USA. For unsorted samples, some 87 million PBMCs were counted, and genomic DNA was extracted using the QIAamp DNA Blood Mini kit. After blood collection by leukapheresis, PBMCs were isolated using Ficoll-Histopaque density gradient centrifugation and then cryopreserved in the vapor phase of liquid nitrogen. Turning to this clone: It has no known antigen specificity. No base quality values were provided; no much bigger clone lies one nucleotide off.

Using the deep immunoSEQ assay, multiplex PCR amplified TCR CDR3 regions from genomic DNA. Extracted genomic DNA from each cell subset was spread evenly across all wells of several immunoSEQ 96-well plates, with each plate serving as a replicate. For unsorted PBMC, each replicate PCR was loaded with about 270 ng genomic DNA, equivalent to tens of thousands of T cell genomes. Ten immunoSEQ deep assay plates were used to sequence unsorted PBMC genomic DNA. The purified libraries were quantified using a Qubit 3.0 fluorometer, sized with a Bioanalyzer 2100, and then quantified again using the KAPA Library Quantification kit. Every immunoSEQ 96-well plate was sequenced on a dedicated single-read 150-cycle Illumina NextSeq 550 flow cell. Per the authors' processing: Because the immunoSEQ output included only junctional sequences and no quality scores, the filtering could not be the same as the filtering used for full-length reads. Sequences were annotated with PyIR, a Python wrapper for IgBLAST v1.9, using IMGT germline references to assign V/J genes and CDR3. Any read was removed if the V/J assignment was weak (E-value above 1e-6), the CDR3 was missing, or the read contained stop codons, out-of-frame junctions, or ambiguous translated residues. V3J clonotypes were defined as sequences sharing the same inferred V gene, J gene, and CDR3 amino acid sequence. Percentage overlap between repertoires was computed as shared unique clonotypes divided by the size of the smaller repertoire. Repertoire richness was assessed with RTK rarefaction, the Chao1 estimator, and Recon v2.1 estimates of unobserved clonotypes. TCRdb took this table from immuneACCESS and kept in-frame rearrangements with V and J called. Such tables lack part of the clones; where checked against another copy, unresolved V genes explain under half of the gap, and the rest is unexplained. V, J and clone size reflect that table, while D and trimming were determined from the DNA. The sample table lists more than 450,000 clones, 75% to 85% of them with a count of one. Roughly 13% of the sample is held by the ten biggest clonotypes.

The chain links TRBV15 with TRBJ2-5; 7 central nucleotides agree with TRBD2. The sequence was obtained from a woman aged 40 to 50 in good health. Some clones in this sample may be carry-over from other donors' samples. The sample consisted of PBMCs. The CDR3 corresponds to CATSRGVRASGPQETQYF. DNA sequence: TGTGCCACCAGCAGGGGGGTCCGGGCTAGCGGACCCCAAGAGACCCAGTACTTC.